This T cell receptor (beta chain) was sequenced in a study of T cells in Graves' hyperthyroidism and ophthalmopathy (dated by TCRdb to the late 2010s). The study in broad terms: Peripheral blood samples were taken at the time of initial diagnosis, prior to any treatment. Thyroid tissue and blood T-cell repertoires from several Graves' hyperthyroidism patients were also compared in the study. An independent validation cohort of around 19 hyperthyroidism patients and about 15 patients who later progressed to ophthalmopathy tested prospective prediction of ophthalmopathy. The 80 to 100 discovery patients were randomly divided into training and test sets at a 7:3 ratio. The paper describes TCR Vbeta CDR3 sequencing of 135 peripheral blood samples, made up of roughly 40 ophthalmopathy patients, around 78 hyperthyroidism patients and some 17 progressor patients. After sampling, hyperthyroidism patients received methimazole starting at 30 mg daily, and ophthalmopathy patients received high-dose intravenous methylprednisolone. To identify TCR V-J signatures that set the groups apart, the researchers used a discovery cohort of approximately 98 patients, made up of 40 to 45 with Graves' ophthalmopathy and 57 with stable Graves' hyperthyroidism. Overall study results and their limits: Sample size was not statistically predetermined, and blinding of investigators to group allocation was not performed. Most expanded thyroid clonotypes (frequency above 0.001) were also detected in blood, a finding suggesting that blood repertoires may reflect thyroid immune responses. In cross-validation, a model built on a 13 V-J signature told ophthalmopathy apart from stable hyperthyroidism with 85% to 90% sensitivity and roughly 81% specificity, and in testing the same model reached 80%/75%. In validation, progression to ophthalmopathy was predicted by the model with nearly 71% sensitivity and 72% to 85% specificity, a median of approximately 6.5 months before onset.

The TCR beta CDR3 regions were amplified from the RNA transcripts. The TCR CDR3 was subjected to a first round of RT-PCR using the HTBI primer set and the Qiagen OneStep RT-PCR kit. Libraries were constructed in a second round of multiplex PCR, after which size selection and purification were carried out. The libraries were sequenced on an Illumina HiSeq2000 using paired-end 100 bp reads. The published analysis was carried out like this. SOAPnuke was used to process the raw data, removing reads that contained adapters or uncalled bases, had a mean Phred below 15, or lacked an exact match to the constant primer or identifier. High-quality paired reads were merged using COPE v1.2.5, and each unique nucleotide sequence was defined as a clonotype. MiTCR v1.1 was used to align clonotypes to the IMGT TRBV, TRBD and TRBJ reference segments. The analysis was restricted to V-J combinations with a frequency above 0.0001, which together covered over 99% of the repertoires. The TCS score was defined as the ratio of F50 (clonal expansion) to E x V (chaos), calculated using BLOSUM62-based TCRdist between CDR3 peptides within each V-J. Welch's t-statistics and random forest reduced just over 500 V-J features to about 12, which were used in a naive Bayes classifier (R e1071). The Morisita-Horn index was used to measure how similar the thyroid and blood repertoires were. Starting from the raw public reads, TCRdb applied fastp trimming at Q25, assembled clones with MiXCR and retained in-frame beta chains. Identical CDR3 proteins give one entry, which carries the most common genes and DNA. In this record, the V and J calls reflect TCRdb's handling and not the investigators' own analysis. Present in this sample are under 65,000 distinct CDR3 sequences, around 50% of which were seen just once. Jointly, the top ten make up 2.5% to 3.5% of the sample.

Ophthalmopathy patients had moderately to severely active disease, Clinical Activity Score of at least 3, NOSPECS grade of at least 4, and duration under 3 months. Exclusion was applied to patients with uncontrolled infections, other autoimmune diseases, pregnancy or lactation. Clinical symptoms, serum thyroxine and TRAb, thyroid ultrasound, and orbital computed tomography formed the basis for the diagnoses. PBMCs were isolated from about 10 ml of fresh peripheral blood by Ficoll-Paque density gradient centrifugation. Total RNA was extracted with Trizol reagent, and quality was checked on an Agilent 2100 Bioanalyzer. A remark on this clonotype: Its antigen remains unidentified. No qualities accompany the bases; no much larger clone lies one base away.

Sequencing was done on a sample of blood. The receptor's source is a woman aged 60-70 years with Graves' ophthalmopathy.

The bases read TGCAGTGCTAGAGTACCGACTAGCGGGGTCACGCAGTATTTT. The encoded protein is CSARVPTSGVTQYF. The receptor chain draws on TRBV20-1 and TRBJ2-3; 11 junctional bases match TRBD2. Trimming leaves V shorter by 1 base and J shorter by 9 bases, with the junction holding 6 bases beyond the gene matches. The germline V gene (reference sequence) specifies DFQATT as CDR1 and SNEGSKA as CDR2. From the cysteine up to the phenylalanine, the CDR3 has a length of 14 residues. The read is trimmed to its CDR3 DNA, 42 bases read in frame from base 1.